A selection of T cell receptor beta chains follows, all from one sample in a study of T-cell memory formation after mild COVID-19. TCRdb processed the 5' RACE reads anew with MiXCR; each CDR3 protein has one entry. The sample contains fewer than 60,000 distinct CDR3 sequences, about 12% of which appear only once. The sequenced sample was PBMCs or a T cell subset sorted from them (not recorded which). The origin of the receptors is a man aged 18 to 35 who had mild COVID-19 (a few samples of this study predate the infection). Cell type and time point are not known. Each CDR3 is given with its conserved first and last residue. Each record gives: D gene, clone size, V gene, J gene, CDR3 protein, CDR3 DNA. The D gene is left open where the match is weak. Clone size, where shown, is once, few, many, or a class for clones that have expanded.

d_gene: TRBD1; abundance: few; v_gene: TRBV5-1; j_gene: TRBJ1-2; CDR3aa: CASRIGTGGYGYTF; CDR3nt: TGCGCCAGCAGAATTGGGACAGGGGGCTATGGCTACACCTTC
d_gene: NA; abundance: many; v_gene: TRBV3-1; j_gene: TRBJ1-5; CDR3aa: CASSQGRGPAQEPQHF; CDR3nt: TGTGCCAGCAGCCAAGGGCGCGGCCCGGCGCAGGAGCCCCAGCATTTT
d_gene: NA; abundance: NA; v_gene: TRBV20-1; j_gene: TRBJ1-5; CDR3aa: CSATPGGSYQPQHF; CDR3nt: TGCAGTGCAACCCCCGGGGGGAGCTATCAGCCCCAGCATTTT
d_gene: NA; abundance: few; v_gene: TRBV10-3; j_gene: TRBJ1-3; CDR3aa: CAISGQQGSSGNTIYF; CDR3nt: TGTGCCATCAGTGGCCAACAGGGTAGCTCTGGAAACACCATATATTTT
d_gene: NA; abundance: NA; v_gene: TRBV11-2; j_gene: TRBJ1-1; CDR3aa: CASSLVGNTEAFF; CDR3nt: TGTGCCAGCAGCTTAGTCGGGAACACTGAAGCTTTCTTT
d_gene: NA; abundance: NA; v_gene: TRBV19; j_gene: TRBJ2-1; CDR3aa: CASSIGYNEQFF; CDR3nt: TGTGCCAGTAGTATAGGCTACAATGAGCAGTTCTTC
d_gene: TRBD1; abundance: NA; v_gene: TRBV5-6; j_gene: TRBJ1-4; CDR3aa: CASSSPGQYSSGEKLFF; CDR3nt: TGTGCCAGCAGCTCGCCGGGACAGTACTCCAGCGGTGAAAAACTGTTTTTT
d_gene: NA; abundance: few; v_gene: TRBV28; j_gene: TRBJ2-1; CDR3aa: CASKLDGLYNEQFF; CDR3nt: TGTGCCAGCAAACTAGATGGGCTCTACAATGAGCAGTTCTTC
d_gene: TRBD2; abundance: NA; v_gene: TRBV2; j_gene: TRBJ2-7; CDR3aa: CASSRTGLPNASEQYF; CDR3nt: TGTGCCAGCAGCCGAACGGGACTACCTAACGCCTCCGAGCAGTACTTC
d_gene: TRBD1; abundance: NA; v_gene: TRBV5-1; j_gene: TRBJ1-1; CDR3aa: CASSLVPGQGTEAFF; CDR3nt: TGCGCCAGCAGCTTGGTTCCGGGACAGGGCACTGAAGCTTTCTTT
d_gene: NA; abundance: few; v_gene: TRBV2; j_gene: TRBJ1-5; CDR3aa: CASRGVGGNQPQHF; CDR3nt: TGTGCCAGCAGGGGGGTCGGGGGTAATCAGCCCCAGCATTTT
d_gene: NA; abundance: few; v_gene: TRBV12-3/TRBV12-4; j_gene: TRBJ2-5; CDR3aa: CASNEGEETQYF; CDR3nt: TGTGCCAGCAATGAAGGGGAAGAGACCCAGTACTTC
d_gene: NA; abundance: many; v_gene: TRBV28; j_gene: TRBJ2-2; CDR3aa: CASFRRNTGELFF; CDR3nt: TGTGCCAGCTTCAGGAGAAACACCGGGGAGCTGTTTTTT
d_gene: NA; abundance: few; v_gene: TRBV20-1; j_gene: TRBJ2-1; CDR3aa: CSARDRQDNEQFF; CDR3nt: TGCAGTGCTAGAGATCGGCAGGACAATGAGCAGTTCTTC
d_gene: NA; abundance: many; v_gene: TRBV6-2/TRBV6-3; j_gene: TRBJ2-5; CDR3aa: CASSTPAGLQGETQYF; CDR3nt: TGTGCCAGCAGCACCCCGGCGGGACTCCAGGGCGAGACCCAGTACTTC
d_gene: NA; abundance: NA; v_gene: TRBV20-1; j_gene: TRBJ1-5; CDR3aa: CSARVGHAPYGNQPQHF; CDR3nt: TGCAGTGCTAGAGTCGGACACGCACCCTATGGCAATCAGCCCCAGCATTTT
d_gene: NA; abundance: few; v_gene: TRBV21-1; j_gene: TRBJ1-3; CDR3aa: CATKSGQIRNSGNTIYF; CDR3nt: TGTGCCACCAAGTCGGGACAGATTAGAAACTCTGGAAACACCATATATTTT
d_gene: NA; abundance: many; v_gene: TRBV4-1; j_gene: TRBJ2-1; CDR3aa: CASGWGAGAYNEQFF; CDR3nt: TGCGCCAGCGGTTGGGGGGCAGGGGCCTACAATGAGCAGTTCTTC
d_gene: NA; abundance: many; v_gene: TRBV12-3/TRBV12-4; j_gene: TRBJ1-2; CDR3aa: CASRDEDGAGGYTF; CDR3nt: TGTGCCAGCAGGGACGAGGACGGTGCTGGAGGCTACACCTTC
d_gene: NA; abundance: few; v_gene: TRBV29-1; j_gene: TRBJ2-2; CDR3aa: CSVERRGWTGELFF; CDR3nt: TGCAGCGTTGAGCGGAGGGGGTGGACCGGGGAGCTGTTTTTT
d_gene: NA; abundance: many; v_gene: TRBV20-1; j_gene: TRBJ2-6; CDR3aa: CSAPETSGANVLTF; CDR3nt: TGCAGTGCCCCAGAGACCTCTGGGGCCAACGTCCTGACTTTC
d_gene: TRBD1; abundance: NA; v_gene: TRBV7-2; j_gene: TRBJ1-1; CDR3aa: CASSFGGQGFTEAFF; CDR3nt: TGTGCCAGCAGCTTTGGGGGACAGGGATTCACTGAAGCTTTCTTT
d_gene: NA; abundance: many; v_gene: TRBV7-9; j_gene: TRBJ2-1; CDR3aa: CASSSEVAGFDEQFF; CDR3nt: TGTGCCAGCAGCTCAGAGGTGGCAGGGTTCGATGAGCAGTTCTTC
d_gene: TRBD1; abundance: many; v_gene: TRBV29-1; j_gene: TRBJ2-2; CDR3aa: CSVQQGTYTGELFF; CDR3nt: TGCAGCGTCCAACAGGGGACCTACACCGGGGAGCTGTTTTTT
d_gene: NA; abundance: NA; v_gene: TRBV7-9; j_gene: TRBJ1-1; CDR3aa: CATRAKTRQDTEAFF; CDR3nt: TGTGCCACCCGGGCGAAGACTCGACAGGACACTGAAGCTTTCTTT
d_gene: NA; abundance: few; v_gene: TRBV6-5; j_gene: TRBJ1-5; CDR3aa: CASSLGGPQDQPQHF; CDR3nt: TGTGCCAGCAGCCTCGGGGGCCCCCAGGATCAGCCCCAGCATTTT
d_gene: TRBD1; abundance: NA; v_gene: TRBV5-1; j_gene: TRBJ2-3; CDR3aa: CASRDRAIADTQYF; CDR3nt: TGCGCCAGCCGGGACAGGGCTATCGCAGATACGCAGTATTTT
d_gene: TRBD1; abundance: NA; v_gene: TRBV5-5; j_gene: TRBJ1-2; CDR3aa: CASSLNQGGPGYTF; CDR3nt: TGTGCCAGCAGCTTGAACCAGGGGGGGCCTGGCTACACCTTC
d_gene: TRBD1; abundance: few; v_gene: TRBV6-1; j_gene: TRBJ2-7; CDR3aa: CASRDRGVHEQYF; CDR3nt: TGTGCCAGCCGGGACAGGGGGGTCCACGAGCAGTACTTC
d_gene: NA; abundance: many; v_gene: TRBV4-2; j_gene: TRBJ2-7; CDR3aa: CASSADGGYEQYF; CDR3nt: TGTGCCAGCAGCGCTGACGGAGGCTACGAGCAGTACTTC
d_gene: TRBD1; abundance: NA; v_gene: TRBV24-1; j_gene: TRBJ1-5; CDR3aa: CATRGQNQPQHF; CDR3nt: TGTGCCACCAGGGGACAGAATCAGCCCCAGCATTTT
d_gene: TRBD1; abundance: many; v_gene: TRBV20-1; j_gene: TRBJ2-3; CDR3aa: CSGAKGARTDTQYF; CDR3nt: TGCAGTGGGGCCAAGGGGGCGCGCACAGATACGCAGTATTTT
d_gene: NA; abundance: many; v_gene: TRBV10-1; j_gene: TRBJ1-1; CDR3aa: CASSAQTNTEAFF; CDR3nt: TGCGCCAGCAGTGCACAGACGAACACTGAAGCTTTCTTT
d_gene: NA; abundance: few; v_gene: TRBV10-3; j_gene: TRBJ1-4; CDR3aa: CAISGGGELFF; CDR3nt: TGTGCCATCAGTGGCGGTGGAGAACTGTTTTTT
d_gene: TRBD1; abundance: many; v_gene: TRBV7-3; j_gene: TRBJ2-1; CDR3aa: CASSLNRGSYNEQFF; CDR3nt: TGTGCCAGCAGCTTAAACAGGGGCTCCTACAATGAGCAGTTCTTC
d_gene: NA; abundance: once; v_gene: TRBV7-8; j_gene: TRBJ1-2; CDR3aa: CASSLEGRNYGYTF; CDR3nt: TGTGCCAGCAGCTTAGAGGGCAGGAACTATGGCTACACCTTC
d_gene: NA; abundance: few; v_gene: TRBV4-3; j_gene: TRBJ1-1; CDR3aa: CASSQAPQMQAHTEAFF; CDR3nt: TGCGCCAGCAGCCAAGCCCCCCAAATGCAGGCCCACACTGAAGCTTTCTTT
d_gene: NA; abundance: NA; v_gene: TRBV2; j_gene: TRBJ2-2; CDR3aa: CASTPGRGTGELFF; CDR3nt: TGTGCCAGCACCCCCGGGCGCGGCACCGGGGAGCTGTTTTTT
d_gene: TRBD2; abundance: NA; v_gene: TRBV6-2/TRBV6-3; j_gene: TRBJ2-1; CDR3aa: CAKTSGGISYNEQFF; CDR3nt: TGTGCCAAGACTAGCGGGGGTATCTCCTACAATGAGCAGTTCTTC
d_gene: TRBD1; abundance: NA; v_gene: TRBV6-5; j_gene: TRBJ2-3; CDR3aa: CASRGSGTGLTDTQYF; CDR3nt: TGTGCCAGCAGGGGTTCCGGGACAGGGTTGACAGATACGCAGTATTTT
d_gene: NA; abundance: NA; v_gene: TRBV20-1; j_gene: TRBJ1-6; CDR3aa: CSASERVGDSPLHF; CDR3nt: TGCAGTGCTAGCGAGAGGGTAGGAGATTCACCCCTCCACTTT
d_gene: NA; abundance: few; v_gene: TRBV6-5; j_gene: TRBJ1-1; CDR3aa: CASRNGQNTEAFF; CDR3nt: TGTGCCAGCAGAAACGGACAGAACACTGAAGCTTTCTTT
d_gene: NA; abundance: few; v_gene: TRBV12-3/TRBV12-4; j_gene: TRBJ1-1; CDR3aa: CASTRPVRNTEAFF; CDR3nt: TGTGCCAGCACACGACCGGTCAGGAACACTGAAGCTTTCTTT
d_gene: TRBD1; abundance: few; v_gene: TRBV7-2; j_gene: TRBJ2-1; CDR3aa: CASSLGQGVFQQFF; CDR3nt: TGTGCCAGCAGCCTAGGACAGGGCGTCTTTCAGCAGTTCTTC
d_gene: TRBD1; abundance: NA; v_gene: TRBV5-4; j_gene: TRBJ1-4; CDR3aa: CASSLTGGGVEKLFF; CDR3nt: TGTGCCAGCAGCTTAACAGGGGGCGGTGTTGAAAAACTGTTTTTT
d_gene: NA; abundance: few; v_gene: TRBV20-1; j_gene: TRBJ2-5; CDR3aa: CSARVGALETQYF; CDR3nt: TGCAGTGCTAGAGTCGGGGCTCTGGAGACCCAGTACTTC
d_gene: NA; abundance: few; v_gene: TRBV5-1; j_gene: TRBJ1-3; CDR3aa: CASSFSPLSGSGNTIYF; CDR3nt: TGCGCCAGCAGCTTTTCGCCTCTAAGCGGCTCTGGAAACACCATATATTTT
d_gene: NA; abundance: NA; v_gene: TRBV2; j_gene: TRBJ2-5; CDR3aa: CASRQGIGETQYF; CDR3nt: TGTGCCAGCAGACAGGGTATAGGGGAGACCCAGTACTTC
d_gene: NA; abundance: NA; v_gene: TRBV3-1; j_gene: TRBJ1-2; CDR3aa: CASSPRGGANYGYTF; CDR3nt: TGTGCCAGCAGCCCCCGTGGAGGGGCCAACTATGGCTACACCTTC
d_gene: TRBD2; abundance: many; v_gene: TRBV4-3; j_gene: TRBJ2-1; CDR3aa: CASSPGGPEPHEQFF; CDR3nt: TGCGCCAGCAGCCCGGGGGGACCCGAGCCCCATGAGCAGTTCTTC